This TCR beta chain was identified in a study of vaccination and CD4 T cells after COVID-19. Study context: Six males and four females, two of them Hispanic, were enrolled as convalescents. Researchers treated control cultures with a CEFX pool, an HIV-1 Nef pool, or no peptide.

The CDR3 covers 15 residues. Germline V gene data show CDR1 as SEHNR and CDR2 as FQNEAQ (reference sequence). The V and J ends lost 2 bases and 4 bases respectively, with 14 bases between them. Treatment denoted: roughly nine-day PBMC culture with coronavirus spike peptide pools or control peptides (ViraFEST assay). Oncomine TCR Beta short-read sequencing was applied to DNA from cultured CD4+ T cells. TCRdb reprocessed the PCR reads with MiXCR, giving one entry per CDR3 protein. The sample has about 11,000 distinct CDR3 sequences; roughly 82% are singletons. Study-wide results and caveats: Of the reactive clones in convalescent patients, a median about 86% showed up only post-vaccination.

About this clonotype itself: Its antigen remains unidentified.

This rearrangement joins TRBV7-9 to TRBJ2-5; possible D gene TRBD1, 6 bases. This TCR derives from a human donor who had recovered from COVID-19. The sample taken for sequencing was CD4+ T cells from blood, cultured in vitro. In nucleotides, the CDR3 is TGTGCCAGCAGCTTAAGGGCAGGGGATGGAGAGACCCAGTACTTC. Amino acids: CASSLRAGDGETQYF.